Listed below are T cell receptor beta chains from one sample, sequenced in a study of cytomegalovirus exposure and HLA in healthy donors. The repertoire was sequenced with immunoSEQ multiplex PCR; TCRdb's copy has only in-frame clones and lacks some. The sample has around 190,000 clones; roughly 9.5% are singletons. The sequencing sample was made of PBMCs. Receptor source: a woman in her 30s in good health and CMV-seropositive. Both conserved end residues are part of each CDR3. A D gene is named only where the DNA matches it firmly. Clone size is shown for a subset of rows, as once, few, many or a class of expanded clone.

v_call	clone_size	j_call	d_call	cdr3_nt	cdr3_aa
TRBV25-1	-	TRBJ2-1	-	TGTGCCAGCAGTGAAAGACAGGCCGATGAGCAGTTCTTC	CASSERQADEQFF
TRBV19	-	TRBJ2-3	TRBD2	TGTGCCAGTAGTAAATCACTAGGCGGGAGTACGTGGGATACGCAGTATTTT	CASSKSLGGSTWDTQYF
TRBV7-9	-	TRBJ1-3	-	TGTGCCAGCAGAAAGGGGGGGGACTCTGGAAACACCATATATTTT	CASRKGGDSGNTIYF
TRBV11-2	few	TRBJ1-2	-	TGTGCCAGCAGCTTAACGGGAGACTATGGCTACACCTTC	CASSLTGDYGYTF
TRBV6-6	-	TRBJ2-7	-	TGTGCCACATTAGGAGGGGCTAATTACGAGCAGTACTTC	CATLGGANYEQYF
TRBV5-1	few	TRBJ2-7	TRBD2	TGCGCCAGCAGCTTGGGGCGGGGGACTTACGGTTACGAGCAGTACTTC	CASSLGRGTYGYEQYF
TRBV25-1	few	TRBJ2-5	TRBD1	TGTGCCAGCAGTGGATTAAGGCAGGGGGTTTTGGAGACCCAGTACTTC	CASSGLRQGVLETQYF
TRBV9	-	TRBJ2-7	-	TGTGCCAGCAGCGCGGCGTGGAGCTCCTACGAGCAGTACTTC	CASSAAWSSYEQYF
TRBV7-9	few	TRBJ2-5	-	TGTGCCAGCAGCCGTACTCCGACAGGGCGGGACGAGACCCAGTACTTC	CASSRTPTGRDETQYF
TRBV10-1	few	TRBJ2-3	TRBD2	TGCGCCAGCAGTGAGGGTCGCGGGAGGGGTCCTAGCACAGATACGCAGTATTTT	CASSEGRGRGPSTDTQYF
TRBV19	few	TRBJ2-7	-	TGTGCCAGTAGTATAGATCGGGGAGTCGAGCAGTACTTC	CASSIDRGVEQYF
TRBV30	few	TRBJ1-3	-	TGTGCCTGGAGTGTAAAGGGGCAGGCGTTCTTCCAGAGTGGAAACACCATATATTTT	CAWSVKGQAFFQSGNTIYF
TRBV15	few	TRBJ2-1	TRBD1	TGTGCCACCAGCCCGGCCCGGGACAGGGCATTCAATGAGCAGTTCTTC	CATSPARDRAFNEQFF
TRBV5-8	-	TRBJ2-2	-	TGTGCCAGCAGCTTGGTCGCGGGAACCACCGGGGAGCTGTTTTTT	CASSLVAGTTGELFF
TRBV4-2	-	TRBJ2-7	TRBD1	TGTGCCAGCAGCCTGGGACAGGGGGTCGAGCAGTACTTC	CASSLGQGVEQYF
TRBV27	-	TRBJ2-7	TRBD1	TGTGCCAGCAGTTTATCGAGGAACGGGGACAGGGGGAAATCGGGCGAGCAGTACTTC	CASSLSRNGDRGKSGEQYF
TRBV12-5	few	TRBJ2-7	-	TGTGCTAGTGGTTCCCCCGGCAGGGACGAGCAGTACTTC	CASGSPGRDEQYF
TRBV2	few	TRBJ2-2	TRBD2	TGTGCCAGCAGGGGGTGGCGGGAGGGTGACACCGGGGAGCTGTTTTTT	CASRGWREGDTGELFF
TRBV14	few	TRBJ1-1	-	TGTGCCAGCAGCCAAGGCGTTGACACTGAAGCTTTCTTT	CASSQGVDTEAFF
TRBV12-5	-	TRBJ1-1	-	TGTGCTAGTGGTTTGTGGGGGCTCATGAACACTGAAGCTTTCTTT	CASGLWGLMNTEAFF
TRBV11-2	-	TRBJ2-2	-	TGTGCCGGAGGGACGGCGAACACCGGGGAGCTGTTTTTT	CAGGTANTGELFF
TRBV4-1	few	TRBJ1-1	TRBD1	TGCGCCAGCAGCCAAGCAGGGACAGGGTCGTTGTTCACTGAAGCTTTCTTT	CASSQAGTGSLFTEAFF
TRBV25-1	-	TRBJ2-1	-	TGTGCCAGCAGTGAGAGGACAGGGCGGTTGGGGAGGGATAATGAGCAGTTCTTC	CASSERTGRLGRDNEQFF
TRBV6-5	few	TRBJ2-3	-	TGTGCCAGCAGTTACTCGAGGGATACGCAGTATTTT	CASSYSRDTQYF
TRBV5-1	few	TRBJ2-2	TRBD2	TGCGCCAGCAGCTTGGCCCGCGGGAGTGAGAACACCGGGGAGCTGTTTTTT	CASSLARGSENTGELFF
TRBV5-4	few	TRBJ2-5	-	TGTGCCAGCAGCTTGGGACAGCAAGAGACCCAGTACTTC	CASSLGQQETQYF
TRBV18	few	TRBJ2-3	TRBD1	TGTGCCAGCTCACGTGACAGGGTGGGAGATACGCAGTATTTT	CASSRDRVGDTQYF
TRBV19	-	TRBJ1-3	-	TGTGCCAGTAGTATTGGCACCCACTCTGGAAACACCATATATTTT	CASSIGTHSGNTIYF
TRBV25-1	few	TRBJ1-1	-	TGTGCCAGCAGCGAAATAGGGGGGAACACTGAAGCTTTCTTT	CASSEIGGNTEAFF
TRBV7-9	-	TRBJ2-4	-	TGTGCCAGCAACTCGGAGCGCGGGGCACAGTACTTC	CASNSERGAQYF
TRBV2	-	TRBJ2-7	-	TGTGCCAGCAGCCGGGACTTAGGAGGCTCCGAGCAGTACTTC	CASSRDLGGSEQYF
TRBV5-4	few	TRBJ2-5	-	TGTGCCAGCAGCCCCGGCCCAGGGCAAGAGACCCAGTACTTC	CASSPGPGQETQYF
TRBV27	few	TRBJ2-7	-	TGTGCCAGCAGTTTTTACGGGGGAAGTAACGAGCAGTACTTC	CASSFYGGSNEQYF
TRBV2	-	TRBJ1-1	-	TGTGCCAGCAGTGGAGTGGGGGGCACTGAAGCTTTCTTT	CASSGVGGTEAFF
TRBV15	many	TRBJ2-4	TRBD2	TGTGCCACCAGCAGAGGTAGGACTAGCGAAAACATTCAGTACTTC	CATSRGRTSENIQYF
TRBV19	-	TRBJ2-1	TRBD2	TGTGCCAGTAGTAAAGCGGGAGGGTCGCACAATGAGCAGTTCTTC	CASSKAGGSHNEQFF
TRBV12-5	few	TRBJ2-7	-	TGTGCTAGTGGGCCAACCCGGGAGGAGCAGTACTTC	CASGPTREEQYF
TRBV13	-	TRBJ2-5	TRBD2	TGTGCCAGCAGCCCATCCGGGACTAGGGGGCAAGAGACCCAGTACTTC	CASSPSGTRGQETQYF
TRBV27	-	TRBJ1-5	-	TGTGCCAGCAGTGACAGGTTCAATCAGCCCCAGCATTTT	CASSDRFNQPQHF
TRBV5-1	few	TRBJ2-1	-	TGCGCCAGCAGCCGTAGCGGAAATGAGCAGTTCTTC	CASSRSGNEQFF
TRBV18	-	TRBJ2-1	TRBD2	TGTGCCAGCTCACCCGGACTAGTTACCTACAATGAGCAGTTCTTC	CASSPGLVTYNEQFF
TRBV10-3	few	TRBJ2-2	-	TGTGCCAGCCCGGGACAAGGCCTACCCCAGCCGAACACCGGGGAGCTGTTTTTT	CASPGQGLPQPNTGELFF
TRBV7-2	-	TRBJ2-3	TRBD2	TGTGCCAGCAGTCAGCGGGAGCCAGATACGCAGTATTTT	CASSQREPDTQYF
TRBV10-3	-	TRBJ2-7	-	TGTGCCATCAGTGACCCGGACAGCTACGAGCAGTACTTC	CAISDPDSYEQYF
TRBV2	few	TRBJ2-1	TRBD2	TGTGCCAGTCCGGGACTAGCGGGAGTATCCAATGAGCAGTTCTTC	CASPGLAGVSNEQFF